One and the same sample provided the 25 T cell receptor beta chains below, sequenced in a study of OX40 agonist ivuxolimab in advanced cancers. Libraries were constructed by the immunoSEQ multiplex PCR assay. TCRdb holds this immuneACCESS table with in-frame rearrangements only. Some clones are missing; in checked studies, unresolved V genes explain under half, and the rest has no known cause. The sample contains tens of thousands of clones, roughly 86% of them found a single time. The ten most abundant clones make up roughly 0.77% of the sample. Sample: CD4+ or CD8+ T cells sorted from blood, taken in a trial of the OX40 agonist ivuxolimab. The receptors stem from an adult with an advanced solid tumor such as melanoma, head and neck, liver or kidney cancer.

The chain is built from TRBV9 and TRBJ1-6; D uncertain. V lost 1 base and J 7 bases, leaving 9 bases between the germline ends. This CDR3 is 14 amino acids long. The germline CDR1 and CDR2 sequences are SGDLS and YYNGEE. CDR3 in amino acids: CASSVSWGNSPLHF. The CDR3 nucleotides are TGTGCCAGCAGCGTATCTTGGGGAAATTCACCCCTCCACTTT.

As to this clone: Other DNA sequences of this sample code for an identical CDR3. This chain links TRBV5-4 with TRBJ1-4; perhaps TRBD1 as D (6 bases). Trimming pared 2 bases from V and 3 bases from J, leaving 14 bases between. The CDR3 has 16 residues. From germline, CDR1 is SGHNT and CDR2 YYREEE (reference sequence). The DNA of the CDR3 is TGTGCCAGCAGCTTTAAACCGGGACAACCTAATGAAAAACTGTTTTTT. Its translation: CASSFKPGQPNEKLFF. Variable domain in full (rest from reference TRBV5-4 and TRBJ1-4): ETGVTQSPTHLIKTRGQQVTLRCSSQSGHNTVSWYQQALGQGPQFIFQYYREEENGRGNFPPRFSGLQFPNYSSELNVNALELDDSALYLCASSFKPGQPNEKLFFGSGTQLSVL.

The chain joins TRBV6-1 to TRBJ1-5; the match to TRBD1 covers 7 bases. The CDR3 runs 14 residues. Germline CDR1 MNHNS, CDR2 SASEGT. With 5 bases clipped from V and 5 bases from J, the junction kept 6 bases outside the gene matches. The CDR3 bases are TGTGCCAGCAGTAAAGACAGGGCCTATCAGCCCCAGCATTTT. Protein product: CASSKDRAYQPQHF.

This chain joins TRBV6-6 and TRBJ2-7, with D maybe TRBD2 (6 bases). This CDR3 has 12 amino acids. Germline values: CDR1 MNHNY, CDR2 SVGAGI (reference sequence). V dropped 8 bases and J dropped 0 bases, with 8 bases sitting between them. The CDR3 DNA reads TGTGCCAGCCGGAGGGGCTCCTACGAGCAGTACTTC. Translation gives CASRRGSYEQYF.

This clone has a handful of counts. V usage is TRBV6-6 and J usage is TRBJ1-3; TRBD1 might be the D (6 bases). There are 14 residues in the CDR3. Between the trimmed V and J ends, which lost 10 bases and 4 bases, there was a span of 17 bases. Germline lookup yields CDR1 MNHNY and CDR2 SVGAGI (reference sequence). The CDR3 DNA follows: TGTGCCACCGGGGGGGGCACCCTGGGAAACACCATATATTTT. Its protein is CATGGGTLGNTIYF.

This rearrangement joins TRBV27 to TRBJ1-1; D gene uncertain. The CDR3 totals 15 residues. Trimming pared 2 bases from V and 11 bases from J, leaving 21 bases between. The germline CDR1 and CDR2 sequences are MNHEY and SMNVEV (reference sequence). CDR3 protein: CASSLNGRNRVRAFF. DNA of the CDR3: TGTGCCAGCAGTTTAAACGGCAGAAACCGCGTAAGGGCTTTCTTT.

J is TRBJ2-7 and V is TRBV12-5; D call uncertain. Trimming took off 6 bases at V and 4 bases at J, with 22 bases between the two ends. The CDR3 sequence is 16 residues long. Germline values: CDR1 LGHNT, CDR2 FRNRAP. In DNA form, the CDR3 reads TGTGCTAGTGGCCTCCCGACCGCCGGATTTCAATACGAGCAGTACTTC. Its protein product is CASGLPTAGFQYEQYF.

Only one count was recorded for this clone. V usage is TRBV5-6 and J usage is TRBJ2-7; D is possibly TRBD2 (6 bases). Germline assignment: CDR1 SGHDT and CDR2 YYEEEE. The CDR3 covers 13 residues. The V and J ends lost 4 bases and 3 bases respectively, with 11 bases between them. The CDR3 nucleotides read TGTGCCAGCAGCCAGGGACTTATCTACGAGCAGTACTTC. It specifies CASSQGLIYEQYF.

The CDR3 DNA reads TGTGCCAGCAGCTTGGGGGTTGCGGGGCTTAGCACAGATACGCAGTATTTT. This codes for CASSLGVAGLSTDTQYF. The chain uses TRBV11-3 and TRBJ2-3; a weak D match, TRBD2 (6 bases). Looked up from germline, CDR1 is SGHNT and CDR2 is YENEEA. Trimming removed 3 bases at V and 0 bases at J, with 16 bases between. The CDR3 has 17 residues.

The chain employs TRBV9 and TRBJ2-7; 7 bases are shared with TRBD2. With 0 bases clipped from V and 3 bases from J, the junction kept 6 bases outside the gene matches. CDR1 is SGDLS and CDR2 is YYNGEE in the germline V gene. This CDR3 is 15 amino acids long. The CDR3 loop is CASSVGTVAGYEQYF. CDR3 nucleotides: TGTGCCAGCAGCGTAGGTACAGTAGCGGGCTACGAGCAGTACTTC.

This clone was observed a single time. The chain combines TRBV28 with TRBJ2-7; D remains ambiguous. Germline V gives CDR1 MDHEN, CDR2 SYDVKM. The V end lost 2 bases, the J end lost 9 bases, and 11 bases lay between the germline ends. This CDR3 is 12 amino acids long. CDR3 bases: TGTGCCAGCAGTTTAGCAAGCAGACCGCAGTACTTC. Amino acid sequence: CASSLASRPQYF. The full variable domain, its missing parts supplied by reference TRBV28 and TRBJ2-7, is DVKVTQSSRYLVKRTGEKVFLECVQDMDHENMFWYRQDPGLGLRLIYFSYDVKMKEKGDIPEGYSVSREKKERFSLILESASTNQTSMYLCASSLASRPQYFGPGTRLTVT.

CDR3 in DNA: TGTGCCAGCAGTTCGTACAGCCTTAGCGGGAGGGGCACCGGGGAGCTGTTTTTT. This codes for CASSSYSLSGRGTGELFF. The gene calls are TRBV27 and TRBJ2-2; 11 bases map to TRBD2. The CDR3 loop spans 18 amino acids. CDR1 and CDR2 from the germline V gene are MNHEY and SMNVEV (reference sequence). Unmatched junction bases numbered 11, after V lost 4 bases and J lost 4 bases.

The chain joins TRBV4-1 to TRBJ2-3, with D tentatively TRBD1 (6 bases). Germline-derived CDR1 and CDR2 are MGHRA and YSYEKL. Trimming removed 4 bases from V and 4 bases from J, with 12 bases in between. The CDR3 contains 14 residues. CDR3 bases: TGCGCCAGCAGCCCTGTAGGGGGAGCAGATACGCAGTATTTT. Translated: CASSPVGGADTQYF.

The chain is built from TRBV5-8 and TRBJ2-5; no clear D. V was shortened by 0 bases and J by 1 base, with 13 bases between the two germline ends. The CDR3 contains 16 residues. The germline V gene has CDR1 SGHTS and CDR2 YDEGEE. The CDR3 protein is CASSLVALAGQETQYF. DNA of the CDR3: TGTGCCAGCAGCTTGGTGGCGTTGGCAGGCCAAGAGACCCAGTACTTC. Based on the CDR3 plus reference TRBV5-8 and TRBJ2-5, the full variable domain is EAGVTQSPTHLIKTRGQQATLRCSPISGHTSVYWYQQALGLGLQFLLWYDEGEERNRGNFPPRFSGRQFPNYSSELNVNALELEDSALYLCASSLVALAGQETQYFGPGTRLLVL.

The chain has TRBV2 and TRBJ1-5; a weak D match, TRBD1 (5 bases). Trimming stripped 4 bases from V and 9 bases from J, with 13 bases between. CDR3 size: 13 residues. Looked up from germline, CDR1 is SNHLY and CDR2 is FYNNEI. CDR3 nucleotide sequence: TGTGCCAGCAGTGGGCAGGACAAAGGGCCCCAGCATTTT. It encodes CASSGQDKGPQHF.

The chain's CDR3 is CASSSQGDEQYF. CDR3 DNA sequence: TGTGCCAGCAGTAGCCAGGGGGACGAGCAGTACTTC. The rearrangement links TRBV28 to TRBJ2-7; 7 bases line up with TRBD1. CDR1 and CDR2 from the germline V gene are MDHEN and SYDVKM. With V trimmed by 5 bases and J by 5 bases, 3 bases remained unmatched. This CDR3 has 12 residues.

This clone has only one observation. The chain employs TRBV29-1 and TRBJ1-3; D remains ambiguous. V lost 3 bases to trimming and J lost 1 base, with 7 bases between them. This CDR3 is 13 amino acids long. Germline assignment: CDR1 SQVTM and CDR2 ANQGSEA. CDR3 DNA: TGCAGCGTTGAGGAAGGGTCTGGAAACACCATATATTTT. Protein sequence: CSVEEGSGNTIYF.

The V and J genes are TRBV6-5 and TRBJ2-7; the match to TRBD1 covers 7 bases. There are 14 residues in the CDR3. Per the germline V gene, CDR1 is MNHEY and CDR2 is SVGAGI. With 2 bases clipped from V and 3 bases from J, the junction kept 4 bases outside the gene matches. The CDR3 spells CASSYRRQGYEQYF. The CDR3 DNA sequence: TGTGCCAGCAGTTACAGGAGACAGGGCTACGAGCAGTACTTC.

The V call is TRBV5-5, the J call TRBJ2-7, with TRBD1 matching over 9 bases. From germline, CDR1 is SGHKS and CDR2 YYEKEE (reference sequence). The CDR3 spans 12 residues. J lost 6 bases, V lost 3 bases, and 1 base had no gene match. The CDR3 spells CASSWDRVEQYF. The CDR3 DNA follows: TGTGCCAGCAGCTGGGACAGGGTCGAGCAGTACTTC. Full variable domain (rest looked up from reference TRBV5-5 and TRBJ2-7): DAGVTQSPTHLIKTRGQQVTLRCSPISGHKSVSWYQQVLGQGPQFIFQYYEKEERGRGNFPDRFSARQFPNYSSELNVNALLLGDSALYLCASSWDRVEQYFGPGTRLTVT.

This clone was recorded once. The rearrangement links TRBV28 to TRBJ2-1; 9 bases match TRBD1. This CDR3 has 14 amino acids. Germline V gene sequence: CDR1 MDHEN, CDR2 SYDVKM. V dropped 6 bases and J dropped 8; count of bases not matched to a gene: 8. The CDR3 is CASSRRDRVHEQFF. DNA of the CDR3: TGTGCCAGCAGCCGGAGGGACAGGGTGCATGAGCAGTTCTTC.

The chain is built from TRBV6-5 and TRBJ2-7; 9 bases fit TRBD1. J gave up 1 base and V 4 bases, and 8 bases lay outside the gene matches. Germline lookup yields CDR1 MNHEY and CDR2 SVGAGI. The CDR3 is 16 residues long. The CDR3 loop is CASSSIGTGRSYEQYF. Written as DNA, the CDR3 is TGTGCCAGCAGTTCTATCGGGACAGGGCGATCCTACGAGCAGTACTTC.

The rearrangement links TRBV9 to TRBJ2-1; weak D call: TRBD2 (7 bases). V lost 0 bases and J lost 4, with 11 bases in between. Germline-derived CDR1 and CDR2 are SGDLS and YYNGEE. The CDR3 totals 15 residues. CDR3 amino acids: CASSVEGGPYNEQFF. DNA for the CDR3: TGTGCCAGCAGCGTAGAGGGGGGGCCGTACAATGAGCAGTTCTTC.

The V gene is TRBV6-1, the J gene TRBJ2-2; 7 bases are a match to TRBD1. V lost 5 bases and J lost 7; bases outside the gene matches: 7. This CDR3 region has 14 residues. Germline V lookup: CDR1 MNHNS, CDR2 SASEGT. CDR3 nucleotide sequence: TGTGCCAGCAGTTTGCGACAGGGCTACGGGGAGCTGTTTTTT. Its protein is CASSLRQGYGELFF.

V usage is TRBV28 and J usage is TRBJ1-4, with D perhaps matching TRBD1 (5 bases). Germline V lookup: CDR1 MDHEN, CDR2 SYDVKM. The CDR3 is 15 amino acids. The V and J ends lost 6 bases and 6 bases respectively, with 17 bases between them. CDR3 bases: TGTGCCAGCAGAGAGTGGGGGGATTGGGATGAAAAACTGTTTTTT. Translated, it gives CASREWGDWDEKLFF.

This clone was detected a few times. The chain recombines TRBV21-1 with TRBJ1-1. TRBV21-1 is a pseudogene. This CDR3 region has 14 residues. CDR3: CASSPSTPNTEAFF. The CDR3 bases are TGTGCCAGCAGCCCCTCGACCCCTAACACTGAAGCTTTCTTT.